The source of this T cell receptor (beta chain) is a study of control samples from healthy donors and cancer patients. The protocol was immunoSEQ multiplex PCR, while the TCRdb copy is restricted to in-frame clones and leaves out a portion. The sample has 100,000 or so clones, around four fifths seen once. The sample holds one count of this clone. The sample taken for sequencing was blood. The origin of this receptor is a woman aged 45-59 years in good health.

This CDR3 reads CASSLNAGGNTGELFF. The CDR3 DNA follows: TGTGCCAGCAGCTTAAACGCGGGGGGTAACACCGGGGAGCTGTTTTTT. V is TRBV7-3 and J is TRBJ2-2, with TRBD2 matching over 8 bases. Trimming removed 1 base from V and 2 bases from J; junction bases left unmatched: 3. The CDR3 loop spans 16 amino acids. Germline values: CDR1 SGHTA, CDR2 FQGTGA.